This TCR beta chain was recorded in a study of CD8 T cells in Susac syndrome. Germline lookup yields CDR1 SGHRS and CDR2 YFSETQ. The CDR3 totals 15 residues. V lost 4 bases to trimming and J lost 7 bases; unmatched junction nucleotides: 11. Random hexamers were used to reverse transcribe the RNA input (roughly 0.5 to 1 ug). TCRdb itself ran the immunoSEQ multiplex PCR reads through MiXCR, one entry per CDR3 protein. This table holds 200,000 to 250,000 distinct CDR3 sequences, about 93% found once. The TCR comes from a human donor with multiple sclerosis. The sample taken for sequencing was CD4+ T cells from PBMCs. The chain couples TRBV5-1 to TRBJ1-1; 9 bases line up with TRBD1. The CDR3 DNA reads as TGCGCCAGCAGCACCGGCGGGACAGGGTTGATTGAAGCTTTCTTT. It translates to CASSTGGTGLIEAFF.